Included here is one T cell receptor (beta chain) sequence, with context. This sample was taken from a study of blood T cell repertoires in COVID-19. This table comes from immunoSEQ multiplex PCR, and its TCRdb copy is limited to in-frame clones, with some not included. Here the sample spans about 260,000 clones, 80% to 95% being singletons. Sequences were obtained from peripheral blood. This receptor was taken from a person aged 18-29 years with COVID-19, enrolled during active disease.

The CDR3 DNA reads as TGTGCCAGCAGGTCCGGAGCTGACTATGGCTACACCTTC. This translates into CASRSGADYGYTF. The rearrangement links TRBV5-8 to TRBJ1-2; D is uncertain. Germline CDR1 is SGHTS and CDR2 is YDEGEE. Trimming pared 5 bases from V and 3 bases from J, leaving 11 bases between. The CDR3 totals 13 residues.